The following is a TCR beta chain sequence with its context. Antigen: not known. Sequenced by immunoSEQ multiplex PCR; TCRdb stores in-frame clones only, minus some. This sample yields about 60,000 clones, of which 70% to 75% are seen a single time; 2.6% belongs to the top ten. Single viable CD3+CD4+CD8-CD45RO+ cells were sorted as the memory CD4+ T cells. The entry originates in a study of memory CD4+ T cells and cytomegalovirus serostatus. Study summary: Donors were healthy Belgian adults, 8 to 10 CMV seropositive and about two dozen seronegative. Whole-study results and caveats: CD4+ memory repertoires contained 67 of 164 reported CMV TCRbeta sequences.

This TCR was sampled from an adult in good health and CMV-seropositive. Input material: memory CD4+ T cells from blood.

In nucleotides, the CDR3 is TGTGCCTGGAGGGATACAGGGCAGTCTAATGAAAAACTGTTTTTT. Translating gives CAWRDTGQSNEKLFF. V is TRBV30 and J is TRBJ1-4, with TRBD1 as a possible D gene (6 bases). In germline, CDR1 is GTSNPN, CDR2 SVGIG (reference sequence). Trimming removed 3 bases from V and 3 bases from J, with 14 bases in between. This CDR3 comprises 15 residues.